A selection of T cell receptor beta chains follows, all from one sample in a study of blood T cell repertoires in COVID-19. Measured with immunoSEQ multiplex PCR; TCRdb has only the in-frame clones, and not every one. The repertoire consists of 150,000 to 200,000 clones, with about 85% occurring once and the leading ten covering about 1.2%. Material: peripheral blood. Receptor source: a man aged 55 to 70 who had recovered from COVID-19. The CDR3 runs from the conserved cysteine through the conserved F or W. The order of the fields is clone size, J gene, D gene, V gene, CDR3 protein, CDR3 DNA. D genes are given only for firm matches. Clone size is given for some rows only: seen once, a few or many times, or a class if the clone is expanded.

.	TRBJ1-2	.	TRBV29-1	CSVEERTGGYGYTF	TGCAGCGTTGAAGAACGGACGGGGGGCTATGGCTACACCTTC
.	TRBJ1-4	.	TRBV27	CASTDRTLGEKLFF	TGTGCCAGCACCGACAGGACCCTAGGAGAAAAACTGTTTTTT
.	TRBJ2-6	.	TRBV5-6	CASSFLSSGANVLTF	TGTGCCAGCAGCTTCCTGAGCTCTGGGGCCAACGTCCTGACTTTC
.	TRBJ1-1	.	TRBV7-9	CASSLVQGTNTEAFF	TGTGCCAGCAGCTTAGTCCAGGGGACGAACACTGAAGCTTTCTTT
.	TRBJ2-5	TRBD2	TRBV29-1	CSVETAGEYETQYF	TGCAGCGTTGAAACAGCGGGGGAATATGAGACCCAGTACTTC
.	TRBJ2-1	TRBD2	TRBV7-3	CASSLAPSGGSYNEQFF	TGTGCCAGCAGCTTAGCGCCTAGCGGGGGTTCCTACAATGAGCAGTTCTTC
.	TRBJ1-2	TRBD1	TRBV29-1	CSVRLTGGYGYTF	TGCAGCGTTAGGTTGACAGGGGGCTATGGCTACACCTTC
.	TRBJ1-5	TRBD1	TRBV12-3/TRBV12-4	CASSGDRAQPQHF	TGTGCCAGCAGTGGGGACAGGGCTCAGCCCCAGCATTTT
.	TRBJ1-2	.	TRBV5-6	CASSRGIGYTF	TGTGCCAGTTCTAGGGGGATCGGCTACACCTTC
.	TRBJ2-1	TRBD1	TRBV6-4	CASSVDRGNDEQFF	TGTGCCAGCAGTGTCGACAGGGGGAACGATGAGCAGTTCTTC
.	TRBJ1-5	TRBD1	TRBV27	CASRPRGQDRGRFRNQPQHF	TGTGCCAGCAGACCACGAGGCCAGGACAGGGGGCGTTTTAGAAATCAGCCCCAGCATTTT
.	TRBJ2-1	TRBD2	TRBV14	CASSQGGGNGPYNEQFF	TGTGCCAGCAGCCAAGGGGGGGGAAACGGCCCTTACAATGAGCAGTTCTTC
.	TRBJ1-5	.	TRBV5-1	CASSPAGNSNQPQHF	TGCGCCAGCAGCCCCGCAGGCAATAGCAATCAGCCCCAGCATTTT
.	TRBJ2-3	.	TRBV7-2	CASSLSASLGTDTQYF	TGTGCCAGCAGCCTTTCTGCCTCACTGGGCACAGATACGCAGTATTTT
.	TRBJ1-5	.	TRBV19	CATRLLWGNQPQHF	TGTGCCACCAGACTCCTCTGGGGCAATCAGCCCCAGCATTTT
once	TRBJ1-2	.	TRBV27	CASSLSLGGYGYTF	TGTGCCAGCAGTTTATCCCTGGGGGGCTATGGCTACACCTTC
.	TRBJ2-1	.	TRBV11-2	CASSLWSGEVNEQFF	TGTGCCAGCAGCTTGTGGTCAGGGGAAGTCAATGAGCAGTTCTTC
.	TRBJ1-5	TRBD1	TRBV27	CASRPRGRLSNQPQHF	TGTGCCAGCAGACCCAGGGGGCGGCTAAGCAATCAGCCCCAGCATTTT
.	TRBJ1-5	.	TRBV30	CAWSGGPRTQHF	TGTGCCTGGAGTGGAGGTCCCCGGACCCAGCATTTT
.	TRBJ2-1	.	TRBV25-1	CASSGEQGGWYNEQFF	TGTGCCAGCAGTGGCGAACAGGGCGGCTGGTACAATGAGCAGTTCTTC
.	TRBJ2-1	TRBD1	TRBV10-2	CASTPGGDANEQFF	TGCGCCAGCACCCCAGGGGGCGATGCCAATGAGCAGTTCTTC
.	TRBJ2-2	TRBD2	TRBV6-2/TRBV6-3	CASSGLANTGELFF	TGTGCCAGCAGCGGACTAGCGAACACCGGGGAGCTGTTTTTT
once	TRBJ2-7	TRBD2	TRBV11-1	CASSTSGGTYEQYF	TGTGCCAGCAGCACTAGCGGGGGGACCTACGAGCAGTACTTC
.	TRBJ1-2	.	TRBV6-5	CASISLYGYTF	TGTGCCAGCATTTCACTCTATGGCTACACCTTC
.	TRBJ1-6	.	TRBV5-6	CASSLRGGVGVGNSPLHF	TGTGCCAGCAGCTTAAGAGGAGGGGTTGGGGTAGGTAATTCACCCCTCCACTTT
.	TRBJ2-7	TRBD1	TRBV5-6	CASRMTGDPYEQYF	TGTGCCAGCAGGATGACAGGGGACCCCTACGAGCAGTACTTC
.	TRBJ2-5	.	TRBV7-2	CASSSWGRGVETQYF	TGTGCCAGCAGCTCGTGGGGCAGGGGCGTAGAGACCCAGTACTTC
.	TRBJ1-5	.	TRBV15	CATSRDTGPYQPQHF	TGTGCCACCAGCAGAGATACAGGACCATATCAGCCCCAGCATTTT
.	TRBJ1-5	.	TRBV7-2	CASSLAATWGQQPQHF	TGTGCCAGCAGCTTAGCGGCCACTTGGGGACAACAGCCCCAGCATTTT
.	TRBJ2-3	.	TRBV11-2	CASSLVGGSADTQYF	TGTGCCAGCAGCTTAGTTGGAGGGAGCGCAGATACGCAGTATTTT
.	TRBJ1-3	.	TRBV5-1	CASSWAESGNTIYF	TGCGCCAGCAGCTGGGCAGAATCTGGAAACACCATATATTTT
.	TRBJ1-6	.	TRBV21-1	CASSDTRIGLTLSSYNSPLHF	TGTGCCAGCAGCGATACTAGAATTGGGCTTACATTAAGCTCCTATAATTCACCCCTCCACTTT
.	TRBJ1-3	.	TRBV5-1	CASSPQTLNSGNTIYF	TGCGCCAGCAGCCCACAGACACTCAACTCTGGAAACACCATATATTTT
.	TRBJ2-5	.	TRBV5-4	CASSADYKQETQYF	TGTGCCAGCAGCGCGGACTACAAGCAAGAGACCCAGTACTTC
.	TRBJ1-6	TRBD1	TRBV7-2	CASSAEGQGNSPLHF	TGTGCCAGCAGCGCCGAGGGACAGGGAAATTCACCCCTCCACTTT
.	TRBJ2-3	.	TRBV14	CASSQLGSGTQYF	TGTGCCAGCAGCCAATTAGGTAGCGGTACGCAGTATTTT
.	TRBJ1-1	.	TRBV5-4	CASSFSRVNTEAFF	TGTGCCAGCAGCTTTTCGAGGGTAAACACTGAAGCTTTCTTT
.	TRBJ2-2	.	TRBV7-3	CASSLQGANTGELFF	TGTGCCAGCAGCCTACAGGGAGCGAACACCGGGGAGCTGTTTTTT
few	TRBJ2-1	TRBD2	TRBV27	CASKRDYLFF	TGTGCCAGCAAACGGGACTATCTGTTCTTC
.	TRBJ1-1	.	TRBV5-5	CASSSTAYVSNTEAFF	TGTGCCAGCAGCTCGACAGCCTATGTGTCGAACACTGAAGCTTTCTTT
.	TRBJ1-6	.	TRBV9	CASSVGGAGNSPLHF	TGTGCCAGCAGCGTAGGTGGGGCAGGGAATTCACCCCTCCACTTT
.	TRBJ1-1	.	TRBV9	CASSVDSGRATEAFF	TGTGCCAGCAGCGTAGATTCAGGCAGAGCCACTGAAGCTTTCTTT
.	TRBJ1-1	.	TRBV10-1	CASSERETGNTEAFF	TGCGCCAGCAGTGAGCGCGAGACAGGGAACACTGAAGCTTTCTTT
once	TRBJ2-3	TRBD2	TRBV6-2/TRBV6-3	CASSYSGPGTSWGDTQYF	TGTGCCAGCAGTTACAGCGGCCCCGGGACTAGCTGGGGAGATACGCAGTATTTT
.	TRBJ2-2	TRBD2	TRBV3-1/TRBV3-2	CASSHGGRITGELFF	TGTGCCAGCAGCCATGGCGGGAGAATCACCGGGGAGCTGTTTTTT
.	TRBJ2-5	.	TRBV12-3/TRBV12-4	CASSFLETQYF	TGTGCCAGCAGTTTCTTAGAGACCCAGTACTTC
once	TRBJ1-5	.	TRBV3-1/TRBV3-2	CASSQGGGGTGNQPQHF	TGTGCCAGCAGCCAAGGGGGAGGGGGAACGGGCAATCAGCCCCAGCATTTT
.	TRBJ2-7	.	TRBV6-5	CASRGVAYEQYF	TGTGCCAGCAGGGGAGTAGCCTACGAGCAGTACTTC
.	TRBJ1-1	TRBD1	TRBV7-3	CASSLNGGQMNTEAFF	TGTGCCAGCAGCTTGAACGGGGGACAGATGAACACTGAAGCTTTCTTT
.	TRBJ1-2	TRBD1	TRBV18	CASSPDRGDYGYTF	TGTGCCAGCTCACCCGACAGGGGGGACTATGGCTACACCTTC
.	TRBJ2-7	.	TRBV14	CASSQILYEQYF	TGTGCCAGCAGCCAAATTCTTTACGAGCAGTACTTC
.	TRBJ2-2	.	TRBV5-1	CASRMGHEGIAGELFF	TGCGCCAGCAGAATGGGACATGAGGGTATTGCCGGGGAGCTGTTTTTT
.	TRBJ2-3	TRBD2	TRBV19	CASSTPGRPSGGSSTDTQYF	TGTGCCAGTAGTACCCCGGGCCGGCCTAGCGGGGGTTCTAGCACAGATACGCAGTATTTT
.	TRBJ2-5	.	TRBV7-8	CASSRGGGGRETQYF	TGTGCCAGCAGCCGAGGGGGAGGCGGGCGCGAGACCCAGTACTTC
.	TRBJ1-1	TRBD1	TRBV2	CAGLTGGNTEAFF	TGTGCCGGACTGACAGGGGGGAACACTGAAGCTTTCTTT
once	TRBJ1-4	TRBD1	TRBV18	CASYGQGRGEKLFF	TGTGCCAGTTACGGACAGGGGAGAGGGGAAAAACTGTTTTTT
.	TRBJ1-1	.	TRBV7-3	CASSFDNSPNTEAFF	TGTGCCAGCAGCTTCGATAACAGCCCGAACACTGAAGCTTTCTTT
.	TRBJ1-6	.	TRBV6-5	CASTWGVSDSPLHF	TGTGCCAGCACCTGGGGGGTTTCAGATTCACCCCTCCACTTT
once	TRBJ2-3	.	TRBV12-3/TRBV12-4	CATARGQRGAQYF	TGTGCCACCGCCCGGGGGCAGCGGGGTGCGCAGTATTTT